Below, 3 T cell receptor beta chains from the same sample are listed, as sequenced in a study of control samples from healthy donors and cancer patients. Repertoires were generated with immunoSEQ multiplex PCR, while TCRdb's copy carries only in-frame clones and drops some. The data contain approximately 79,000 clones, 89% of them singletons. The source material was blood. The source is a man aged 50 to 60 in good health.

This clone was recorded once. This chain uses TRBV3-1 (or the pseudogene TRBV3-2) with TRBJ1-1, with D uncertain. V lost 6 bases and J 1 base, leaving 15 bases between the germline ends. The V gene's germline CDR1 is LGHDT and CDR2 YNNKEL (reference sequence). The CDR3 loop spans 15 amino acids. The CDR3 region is CASSQRGRRNTEAFF. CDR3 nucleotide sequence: TGTGCCAGCAGTCAGAGAGGGCGTAGGAACACTGAAGCTTTCTTT.

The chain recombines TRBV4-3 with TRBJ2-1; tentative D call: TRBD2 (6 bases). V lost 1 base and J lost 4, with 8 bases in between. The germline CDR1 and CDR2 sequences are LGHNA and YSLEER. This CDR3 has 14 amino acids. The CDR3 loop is CASSQAGGYNEQFF. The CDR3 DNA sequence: TGCGCCAGCAGCCAAGCTGGGGGGTACAATGAGCAGTTCTTC.

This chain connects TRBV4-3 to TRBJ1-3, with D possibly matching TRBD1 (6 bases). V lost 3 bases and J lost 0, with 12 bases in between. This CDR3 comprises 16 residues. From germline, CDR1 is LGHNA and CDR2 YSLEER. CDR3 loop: CASSQGALNSGNTIYF. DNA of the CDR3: TGCGCCAGCAGCCAGGGGGCCCTTAACTCTGGAAACACCATATATTTT.